What follows describes a single TCR beta chain. Its antigen is unidentified. The germline V gene encodes CDR1 MDHEN and CDR2 SYDVKM. V trimming: 5 bases; J trimming: 14 bases; junction bases outside the gene matches: 11. The CDR3 has 13 residues. The sample is drawn from a study of cytomegalovirus exposure and HLA in healthy donors. Whole-study results and caveats: Per published accounts, TCR beta sequences correctly predicted the HLA-A and HLA-B alleles of most subjects. Most observed TCR sequences were rare, whereas some public TCRs were detected in many donors.

Amplification used 60 Vbeta primers and 13 Jbeta primers. TCRdb keeps only in-frame clones here, not all; method: immunoSEQ multiplex PCR. The sample yields 170,000 or so clones, over 70% seen once. Sequenced: PBMCs. The rearrangement joins TRBV28 to TRBJ1-2, with 10 bases fitting TRBD1. The sequence was collected from a woman aged 45-65 years in good health and CMV-seropositive. The CDR3 loop reads CASSPWTGGVETF. In DNA form, the CDR3 reads TGTGCCAGCAGTCCATGGACAGGGGGAGTCGAAACCTTC.